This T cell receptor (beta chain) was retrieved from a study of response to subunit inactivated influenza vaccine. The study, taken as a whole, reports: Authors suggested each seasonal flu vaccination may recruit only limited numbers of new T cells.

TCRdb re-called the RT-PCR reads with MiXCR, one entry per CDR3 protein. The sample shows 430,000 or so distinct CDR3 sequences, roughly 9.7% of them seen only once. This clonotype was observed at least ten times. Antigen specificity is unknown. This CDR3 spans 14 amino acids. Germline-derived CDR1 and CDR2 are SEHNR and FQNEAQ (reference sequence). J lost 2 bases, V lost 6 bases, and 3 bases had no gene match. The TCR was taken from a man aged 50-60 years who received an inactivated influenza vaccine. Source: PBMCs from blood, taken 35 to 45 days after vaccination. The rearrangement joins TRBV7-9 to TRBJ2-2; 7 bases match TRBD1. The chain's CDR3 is CASRRDSNTGELFF. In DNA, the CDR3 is TGTGCCAGCAGACGGGACAGCAACACCGGGGAGCTGTTTTTT.